This entry features one T cell receptor beta chain sequence. The sample comes from a study of blood T cells in healthy people across ages. Next came a second PCR, run for about 6 to 12 cycles, which used a sample-barcoded 5' primer along with a J-beta primer mix. Each CDR3 protein is one row after TCRdb ran MiXCR on the 5' RACE reads. The sample records 1,800,000 or so distinct CDR3 sequences, about two fifths being singletons. V dropped 2 bases and J dropped 3 bases, with 9 bases sitting between them. The CDR3 is made up of 15 amino acids. Germline V lookup: CDR1 KGHDR, CDR2 SFDVKD. The V gene is TRBV24-1, the J gene TRBJ1-4; D not certain. The sequence was collected from a human donor in good health. Sample: blood. CDR3 in DNA: TGTGCCACCAGTGATTCAAGAGGGTCTAATGAAAAACTGTTTTTT. Residues: CATSDSRGSNEKLFF.